This is a list of T cell receptor beta chains from one sample in a study of T cell responses to AZD1222 COVID-19 vaccine. Here immunoSEQ multiplex PCR was the method, and the copy in TCRdb shows in-frame clones only, minus some. The data hold 95,000 to 110,000 clones, with over 80% observed a single time. The sample consisted of peripheral blood, taken 28 days after the second AZD1222 dose. The receptors derive from an adult who received the AZD1222 COVID-19 vaccine. The CDR3 runs from the conserved cysteine through the conserved F or W. Fields, in order: clone size, D gene, V gene, J gene, CDR3 protein, CDR3 DNA. A D gene is named only where the DNA matches it firmly. Size values are once, few and many counts, or a class for expanded clones, and some rows have none.

once	TRBD2	TRBV15	TRBJ2-1	CATSRQLAGVVEQFF	TGTGCCACCAGCAGGCAACTAGCGGGAGTTGTTGAGCAGTTCTTC
-	-	TRBV6-6	TRBJ1-4	CASSFNEKLFF	TGTGCCAGCAGTTTTAATGAAAAACTGTTTTTT
-	-	TRBV6-5	TRBJ1-1	CASSYSGTGNTEAFF	TGTGCCAGCAGTTACTCGGGAACAGGGAACACTGAAGCTTTCTTT
-	-	TRBV7-2	TRBJ2-7	CASSSDRGSYEQYF	TGTGCCAGCAGCTCGGACCGAGGCTCCTACGAGCAGTACTTC
-	TRBD1	TRBV25-1	TRBJ2-1	CASSESGRGQNEQFF	TGTGCCAGCAGTGAATCAGGCAGGGGGCAGAATGAGCAGTTCTTC
-	-	TRBV6-1	TRBJ2-7	CASSEFVQGEQYF	TGTGCCAGCAGTGAATTTGTACAGGGCGAGCAGTACTTC
-	-	TRBV25-1	TRBJ2-3	CASSEPLSRRRTDTQYF	TGTGCCAGCAGTGAACCCCTTTCCCGCCGGCGCACAGATACGCAGTATTTT
-	-	TRBV24-1	TRBJ2-1	CATSDWPGSGNEQFF	TGTGCCACCAGTGATTGGCCGGGCTCCGGCAATGAGCAGTTCTTC
-	TRBD1	TRBV7-9	TRBJ1-4	CASSPQGSEKLFF	TGTGCCAGCAGCCCACAGGGGTCTGAAAAACTGTTTTTT
-	-	TRBV3-1/TRBV3-2	TRBJ2-5	CASSLRRGWETQYF	TGTGCCAGCAGCCTCCGACGGGGTTGGGAGACCCAGTACTTC
-	-	TRBV11-1	TRBJ2-1	CASSPGVGQFF	TGTGCCAGCAGCCCGGGGGTAGGGCAGTTCTTC
-	-	TRBV5-1	TRBJ2-7	CASSLYCVGEQYF	TGCGCCAGCAGCTTGTACTGTGTTGGCGAGCAGTACTTC
-	TRBD1	TRBV5-5	TRBJ1-5	CASSQVPGGQPQHF	TGTGCCAGCAGCCAGGTCCCAGGGGGTCAGCCCCAGCATTTT
-	TRBD1	TRBV28	TRBJ2-6	CASSLGWGQQSGANVLTF	TGTGCCAGCAGTTTGGGCTGGGGACAGCAATCTGGGGCCAACGTCCTGACTTTC
-	TRBD2	TRBV9	TRBJ2-5	CASSVGTLSSGTETQYF	TGTGCCAGCAGCGTAGGGACGCTGAGTAGCGGGACGGAGACCCAGTACTTC
-	-	TRBV5-6	TRBJ1-6	CASSRQGSGSPLHF	TGTGCCAGCAGCCGCCAGGGATCGGGTTCACCCCTCCACTTT
-	-	TRBV6-5	TRBJ2-5	CASSYGTQRSQETQYF	TGTGCCAGCAGTTACGGCACCCAGCGGTCACAAGAGACCCAGTACTTC
-	-	TRBV7-2	TRBJ1-6	CASSLTMAWDSPLHF	TGTGCCAGCAGCTTAACGATGGCGTGGGATTCACCCCTCCACTTT
-	-	TRBV3-1/TRBV3-2	TRBJ2-3	CASSRAGAGGNTDTQYF	TGTGCCAGCAGCCGAGCCGGTGCAGGGGGGAATACAGATACGCAGTATTTT
-	TRBD2	TRBV19	TRBJ2-1	CASTPISGGSYNEQFF	TGTGCCAGTACACCTATTAGCGGGGGTTCCTACAATGAGCAGTTCTTC
-	-	TRBV7-9	TRBJ2-7	CASSYAVTGSYEQYF	TGTGCCAGCAGCTACGCGGTCACAGGCTCCTACGAGCAGTACTTC
-	-	TRBV9	TRBJ2-7	CASSVDVGPVNEQYF	-
-	-	TRBV4-2	TRBJ2-5	CASSPHGSQETQYF	TGTGCCAGCAGCCCCCACGGGTCCCAAGAGACCCAGTACTTC
-	-	TRBV7-6	TRBJ1-2	CASSSYSGWNGYTF	TGTGCCAGCAGCTCGTATTCCGGGTGGAATGGCTACACCTTC
-	TRBD1	TRBV4-1	TRBJ1-2	CASSHRYRGVNPHYGYTF	TGCGCCAGCAGCCACAGATACAGGGGCGTCAACCCCCACTATGGCTACACCTTC
once	-	TRBV21-1	TRBJ1-4	CASSYQTNEKLFF	TGTGCCAGCAGCTACCAAACTAATGAAAAACTGTTTTTT
-	-	TRBV30	TRBJ1-5	CAWSEGRSTNQPQHF	TGTGCCTGGAGTGAGGGCAGGAGCACCAATCAGCCCCAGCATTTT
once	-	TRBV12-2	TRBJ1-4	CASRRRDPGFNEKLFF	TGTGCAAGTCGACGGAGGGACCCAGGGTTTAATGAAAAACTGTTTTTT
-	-	TRBV3-1/TRBV3-2	TRBJ1-5	CASSPPAGQPQHF	TGTGCCAGCAGCCCCCCGGCAGGACAGCCCCAGCATTTT
-	TRBD1	TRBV6-5	TRBJ2-1	CASSYGDRDEQFF	TGTGCCAGCAGTTACGGCGACAGGGATGAGCAGTTCTTC
-	TRBD2	TRBV3-1/TRBV3-2	TRBJ2-3	CASSPLAGGSTDTQYF	TGTGCCAGCAGCCCTCTAGCGGGGGGGAGCACAGATACGCAGTATTTT
-	-	TRBV4-1	TRBJ1-2	CASRQVGSAHYGYTF	TGCGCCAGCAGGCAGGTGGGGTCCGCTCACTATGGCTACACCTTC
-	-	TRBV5-1	TRBJ1-2	CASSLGGGRGYTF	TGCGCCAGCAGCTTGGGGGGCGGGCGTGGCTACACCTTC
-	TRBD1	TRBV19	TRBJ2-7	CASSILGQGAYEQYF	TGTGCCAGTAGTATTCTTGGCCAGGGGGCCTACGAGCAGTACTTC
-	TRBD1	TRBV7-9	TRBJ2-3	CASSSPRTGFDTQYF	TGTGCCAGCAGCTCGCCTCGGACAGGGTTCGATACGCAGTATTTT
-	TRBD1	TRBV7-6	TRBJ1-1	CASSQGGRRMNTEAFF	TGTGCCAGCAGCCAGGGGGGGCGCCGCATGAACACTGAAGCTTTCTTT
-	-	TRBV12-2	TRBJ2-2	CASRSGSTNTGELFF	TGTGCAAGTCGCTCCGGGTCCACGAACACCGGGGAGCTGTTTTTT
-	TRBD1	TRBV5-1	TRBJ1-2	CASSPDGGQGLKGYTF	TGCGCCAGCAGCCCCGATGGGGGACAGGGTTTGAAAGGCTACACCTTC
-	-	TRBV5-1	TRBJ2-5	CASSLAYQETQYF	TGCGCCAGCAGCTTGGCGTACCAAGAGACCCAGTACTTC
few	TRBD1	TRBV2	TRBJ1-5	CASSDRTGSNQPQHF	TGTGCCAGCAGTGACCGGACAGGGAGCAATCAGCCCCAGCATTTT
-	-	TRBV28	TRBJ2-2	CASRLRTAANTGELFF	TGTGCCAGCAGACTTCGGACGGCCGCGAACACCGGGGAGCTGTTTTTT
-	-	TRBV4-2	TRBJ2-7	CASSQVASSYEQYF	TGTGCCAGCAGCCAAGTTGCGTCCTCCTACGAGCAGTACTTC
-	-	TRBV29-1	TRBJ1-1	CSVEKRHTPAGAFF	TGCAGCGTTGAAAAGCGACATACACCGGCTGGAGCTTTCTTT
-	-	TRBV6-5	TRBJ1-5	CASSMGTRNQPQHF	TGTGCCAGCAGTATGGGGACACGGAATCAGCCCCAGCATTTT
once	-	TRBV7-9	TRBJ1-1	CASSTAGTRNTEAFF	TGTGCCAGCAGCACCGCCGGGACAAGGAACACTGAAGCTTTCTTT
once	-	TRBV24-1	TRBJ1-5	CATSDHNSNQPQHF	TGTGCCACCAGTGATCATAATAGCAATCAGCCCCAGCATTTT
-	-	TRBV9	TRBJ1-5	CASSALGTENQPQHF	TGTGCCAGCAGCGCTCTTGGGACGGAGAATCAGCCCCAGCATTTT
-	TRBD1	TRBV28	TRBJ1-5	CASSTLRDSSNQPQHF	TGTGCCAGCAGTACTCTTAGGGACAGTAGCAATCAGCCCCAGCATTTT
once	-	TRBV19	TRBJ2-6	CASSSRGAGSVTGANVLTF	TGTGCCAGTAGTTCGAGGGGGGCAGGGTCGGTAACTGGGGCCAACGTCCTGACTTTC
-	TRBD1	TRBV28	TRBJ2-7	CASSRTGTDVRQYF	TGTGCCAGCAGTCGGACAGGGACGGACGTGAGGCAGTACTTC
-	-	TRBV30	TRBJ2-2	CAWSSQNTGELFF	TGTGCCTGGAGTTCACAGAACACCGGGGAGCTGTTTTTT
-	-	TRBV5-1	TRBJ1-4	CASRRGGTNEKLFF	TGCGCCAGCAGGAGGGGGGGAACTAATGAAAAACTGTTTTTT
-	-	TRBV27	TRBJ1-3	CASSLTGFGNTIYF	TGTGCCAGCAGTCTCACAGGGTTCGGAAACACCATATATTTT
-	-	TRBV15	TRBJ2-2	CATSLSRAGTGELFF	TGTGCCACCAGCTTGAGCCGGGCGGGCACCGGGGAGCTGTTTTTT
-	TRBD2	TRBV7-8	TRBJ2-7	CASTLTLAGDFYEQYF	TGTGCCAGCACCCTTACACTAGCGGGAGATTTCTACGAGCAGTACTTC
-	-	TRBV9	TRBJ1-4	CASSVEGRQGEKLFF	TGTGCCAGCAGCGTAGAGGGCAGACAAGGCGAAAAACTGTTTTTT
-	-	TRBV23-1	TRBJ2-1	CASSPGFNEQFF	TGCGCCAGCAGTCCAGGATTCAATGAGCAGTTCTTC
-	-	TRBV27	TRBJ1-6	CASSFDRGNSPLHF	TGTGCCAGCAGTTTTGATAGGGGGAATTCACCCCTCCACTTT
few	-	TRBV10-3	TRBJ1-1	CAISDRENTEAFF	TGTGCCATCAGTGACCGGGAGAACACTGAAGCTTTCTTT
-	-	TRBV6-5	TRBJ1-6	CASSYKGRIYNSPLHF	TGTGCCAGCAGTTACAAGGGGAGAATTTATAATTCACCCCTCCACTTT